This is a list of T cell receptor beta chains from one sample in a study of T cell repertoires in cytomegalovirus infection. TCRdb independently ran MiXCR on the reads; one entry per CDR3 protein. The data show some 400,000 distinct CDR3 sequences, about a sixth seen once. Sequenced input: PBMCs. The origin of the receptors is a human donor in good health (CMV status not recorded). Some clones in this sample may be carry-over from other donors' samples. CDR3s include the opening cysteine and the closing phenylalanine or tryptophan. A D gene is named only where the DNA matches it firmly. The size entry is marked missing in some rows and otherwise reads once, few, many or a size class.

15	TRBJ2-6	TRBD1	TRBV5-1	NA	CASRQGLSGANVLTF	TGCGCCAGCCGACAGGGGCTTAGTGGGGCCAACGTCCTGACTTTC
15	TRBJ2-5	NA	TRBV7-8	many	CASSLVSSVRETQYF	TGTGCCAGCAGCTTAGTCAGTTCCGTCAGGGAGACCCAGTACTTC
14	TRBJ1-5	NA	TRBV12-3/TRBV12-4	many	CASSGGSGNQPQHF	TGTGCCAGCAGCGGAGGTTCTGGCAATCAGCCCCAGCATTTT
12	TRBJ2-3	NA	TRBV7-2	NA	CASSLDGGGQYF	TGTGCCAGCAGCTTGGACGGGGGCGGGCAGTATTTT
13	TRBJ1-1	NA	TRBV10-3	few	CAINLGGNTEAFF	TGTGCCATCAACTTGGGGGGAAACACTGAAGCTTTCTTT
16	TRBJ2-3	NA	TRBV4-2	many	CASSQVPQGIKDTQYF	TGTGCCAGCAGCCAAGTCCCTCAGGGGATAAAGGATACGCAGTATTTT
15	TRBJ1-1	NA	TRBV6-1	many	CASIRLWAGNTEAFF	TGTGCCAGCATCCGACTCTGGGCAGGGAACACTGAAGCTTTCTTT
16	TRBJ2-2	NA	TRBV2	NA	CASSLMGDPIGGELFF	TGTGCCAGCAGCCTCATGGGGGACCCCATTGGTGGGGAGCTGTTTTTT
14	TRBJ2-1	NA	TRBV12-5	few	CASGYPRAGYEQFF	TGTGCTAGTGGCTACCCAAGAGCGGGCTATGAGCAGTTCTTC
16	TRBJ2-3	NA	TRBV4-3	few	CASSQGNSGGTDTQYF	TGCGCCAGCAGCCAAGGGAATAGCGGTGGCACAGATACGCAGTATTTT
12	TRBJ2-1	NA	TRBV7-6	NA	CASFGGESEQFF	TGTGCCAGTTTTGGTGGGGAGAGTGAGCAGTTCTTC
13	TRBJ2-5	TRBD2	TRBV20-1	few	CSVGTSGQETQYF	TGCAGTGTTGGGACTAGCGGACAAGAGACCCAGTACTTC
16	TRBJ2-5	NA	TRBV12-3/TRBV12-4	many	CASSPYGDTYQETQYF	TGTGCCAGCAGTCCTTACGGTGACACCTACCAAGAGACCCAGTACTTC
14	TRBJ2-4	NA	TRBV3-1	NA	CASSPGGVGNIQYF	TGTGCCAGCAGTCCCGGAGGGGTGGGAAACATTCAGTACTTC
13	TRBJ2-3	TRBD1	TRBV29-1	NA	CSVGTGGRYTQYF	TGCAGCGTTGGGACAGGGGGCAGGTATACGCAGTATTTT
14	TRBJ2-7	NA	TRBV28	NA	CASSPRRPNYEQYF	TGTGCCAGCAGTCCTCGACGGCCGAACTACGAGCAGTACTTC
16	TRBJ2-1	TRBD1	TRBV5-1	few	CASSVAWAGGNNEQFF	TGCGCCAGCAGCGTGGCGTGGGCAGGGGGTAACAATGAGCAGTTCTTC
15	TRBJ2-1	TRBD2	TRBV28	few	CASRFSGENYNEQFF	TGTGCCAGCAGATTTAGCGGGGAAAACTACAATGAGCAGTTCTTC
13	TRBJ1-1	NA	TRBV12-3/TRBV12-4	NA	CASSLGVMTEAFF	TGTGCCAGCAGCCTAGGGGTGATGACTGAAGCTTTCTTT
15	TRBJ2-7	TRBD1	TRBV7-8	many	CASSFMDRGEGEQYF	TGTGCCAGCAGCTTCATGGACAGGGGTGAAGGGGAGCAGTACTTC
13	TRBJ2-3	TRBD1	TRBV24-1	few	CATGQGYTDTQYF	TGTGCCACCGGACAGGGGTACACAGATACGCAGTATTTT
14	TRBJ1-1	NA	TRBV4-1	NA	CASSRNLGGTEAFF	TGCGCCAGCAGCCGAAATTTGGGGGGGACTGAAGCTTTCTTT
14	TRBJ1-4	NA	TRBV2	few	CASNWERGNEKLFF	TGTGCCAGCAATTGGGAAAGGGGGAACGAAAAACTGTTTTTT
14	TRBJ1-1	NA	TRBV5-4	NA	CASSYRSSNTEAFF	TGTGCCAGCAGCTACCGTAGTTCTAACACTGAAGCTTTCTTT
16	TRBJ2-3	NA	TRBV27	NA	CASSLFGRIATDTQYF	TGTGCCAGCAGTTTATTCGGCAGGATCGCCACAGATACGCAGTATTTT
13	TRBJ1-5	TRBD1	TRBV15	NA	CATGQGMNQPQHF	TGTGCCACCGGACAGGGGATGAATCAGCCCCAGCATTTT
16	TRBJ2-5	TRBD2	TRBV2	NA	CASSELSTLAGETQYF	TGTGCCAGCAGTGAGCTTTCGACGTTAGCGGGGGAGACCCAGTACTTC
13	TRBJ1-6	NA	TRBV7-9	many	CASSFSNNSPLHF	TGTGCCAGCAGCTTTTCAAATAATTCACCCCTCCACTTT
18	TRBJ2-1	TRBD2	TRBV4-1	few	CASSQKAPQREGRDEQFF	TGCGCCAGCAGCCAAAAGGCCCCCCAGCGGGAGGGCCGGGATGAGCAGTTCTTC
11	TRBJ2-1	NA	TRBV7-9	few	CASSLVQEKFF	TGTGCCAGCAGCTTAGTGCAAGAGAAGTTCTTC
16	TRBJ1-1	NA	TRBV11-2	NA	CASSLDPISPSTEAFF	TGTGCCAGCAGCTTAGACCCAATCTCCCCGAGCACTGAAGCTTTCTTT
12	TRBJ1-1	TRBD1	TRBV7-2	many	CASRRQGPEAFF	TGTGCCAGCAGACGACAGGGGCCTGAAGCTTTCTTT
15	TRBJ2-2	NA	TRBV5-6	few	CASISSRHLTGELFF	TGTGCCAGCATCTCGTCCCGACACTTGACCGGGGAGCTGTTTTTT
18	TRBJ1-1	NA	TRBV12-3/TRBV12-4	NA	CASSLQNLLGTLNTEAFF	TGTGCCAGCAGTTTACAGAATCTGTTAGGGACACTGAACACTGAAGCTTTCTTT
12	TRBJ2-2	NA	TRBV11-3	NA	CASSLNGGELFF	TGTGCCAGCAGCTTGAACGGCGGGGAGCTGTTTTTT
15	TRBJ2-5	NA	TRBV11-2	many	CASSRRVMGQETQYF	TGTGCCAGCTCTCGGAGGGTGATGGGTCAAGAGACCCAGTACTTC
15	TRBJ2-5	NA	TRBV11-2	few	CASSPLVRRVETQYF	TGTGCCAGCAGCCCCCTCGTTCGCAGGGTAGAGACCCAGTACTTC